This T cell receptor (beta chain) emerged from a study of shared clonotypes between healthy human individuals. Overall study findings and caveats: Sampling included only blood; tissue repertoires likely differ.

Measured with immunoSEQ multiplex PCR; TCRdb has only the in-frame clones, and not every one. Among millions of clones listed, roughly 94% were seen once. Trimming took off 0 bases at V and 10 bases at J, with 4 bases between the two ends. Germline V CDR1 and CDR2: MGHDK, SYGVNS. The CDR3 length is 11 residues. Comment on this clone: Its antigen is currently unknown.

The rearrangement links TRBV25-1 to TRBJ2-1, with D unclear. Sequencing input: naive CD4+ T cells sorted from blood. Subset: CD45RA+ positively selected. The TCR sequence derives from a man aged 18 to 35 in good health. The CDR3 coding sequence is TGTGCCAGCAGTGAATATGGGGAGCAGTTCTTC. Translation gives CASSEYGEQFF. The whole variable domain, filled in from reference TRBV25-1 and TRBJ2-1, reads EADIYQTPRYLVIGTGKKITLECSQTMGHDKMYWYQQDPGMELHLIHYSYGVNSTEKGDLSSESTVSRIRTEHFPLTLESARPSHTSQYLCASSEYGEQFFGPGTRLTVL.